Sequencing of this TCR beta chain was carried out in a study of T cell responses to AZD1222 COVID-19 vaccine. Whole-study findings and limits: Baseline seropositivity characterized only a handful of AZD1222 recipients.

Germline loops: CDR1 SEHNR, CDR2 FQNEAQ (reference sequence). This CDR3 is 15 amino acids long. Losses at the gene ends were 5 bases for V and 0 bases for J; bases not matched to a gene: 7. About this clone itself: As yet, its antigen is unknown.

The method was immunoSEQ multiplex PCR; TCRdb's version includes in-frame clones alone and lacks a portion of them. Of around 180,000 clones listed, approximately 87% are singletons. The chain links TRBV7-9 to TRBJ2-7; 7 bases match TRBD1. The specimen comprised peripheral blood, sampled on day 0 of MenACWY control vaccination. The receptor was isolated from an adult in good health. The CDR3 sequence: CASSPRQGSSYEQYF. CDR3 DNA: TGTGCCAGCAGCCCACGACAGGGAAGCTCCTACGAGCAGTACTTC.